Listed here is a single T cell receptor beta chain. What it binds is not known. The data stem from a study of identical twins. Regarding the study as a whole: Cross-sectional statistics, not tracking of the same donors, supported the conclusions. Weaker excess sharing between twins was seen in beta out-of-frame sequences. Out-of-frame alpha sequences shared between twins exhibited an excess of low generation probability. In zero-insertion analyses, partial confounding could arise from invariant MAIT and iNKT cells.

CDR1 and CDR2 from the germline V gene are SQVTM and ANQGSEA. The CDR3 spans 14 residues. Trimming removed 3 bases at V and 1 base at J, with 7 bases between. TCRdb re-called the 5' RACE reads through MiXCR, storing one row per CDR3 protein. The sample shows hundreds of thousands of distinct CDR3 sequences, 12% of them seen only once. This sample was shared with a second study, whose subject was yellow fever vaccine responses in identical twins.

The source material was PBMCs. The chain links TRBV29-1 to TRBJ2-6, with D possibly TRBD2 on 5 matching bases. This TCR came from a woman aged 18-29 years in good health. CDR3 sequence (DNA): TGCAGCGTTGAGTCGGGGTCTGGGGCCAACGTCCTGACTTTC. Translation: CSVESGSGANVLTF.